This is a list of T cell receptor beta chains from one sample in a study of cytomegalovirus exposure and HLA in healthy donors. Using immunoSEQ multiplex PCR, the repertoire was profiled, and TCRdb retains in-frame clones only, with some absent. Here the sample spans about 140,000 clones, over 80% being singletons. Material for sequencing was PBMCs. The receptors originated from a female donor in good health and CMV-seronegative. Each CDR3 is given with its conserved first and last residue. A D gene is named only where the DNA matches it firmly.

TRBJ1-5 | . | TRBV2 | TGTGCCAGCCGGGGGGTACAGAGCAATCAGCCCCAGCATTTT | CASRGVQSNQPQHF
TRBJ1-2 | TRBD1 | TRBV6-1 | TGTGCCAGCAGTGCATACAGGACAGGGAGGGGCTACACCTTC | CASSAYRTGRGYTF
TRBJ1-1 | . | TRBV27 | TGTGCCAGCAGTTCCGGGAACACTGAAGCTTTCTTT | CASSSGNTEAFF
TRBJ1-2 | TRBD1 | TRBV19 | TGTGCCAGTAGTATTCGGACAGGTTGGGAGTCCTATGGCTACACCTTC | CASSIRTGWESYGYTF
TRBJ1-4 | . | TRBV4-1 | TGCGCCAGCAGCCAAGATAAAGGGTCGGGGTTTGAAAAACTGTTTTTT | CASSQDKGSGFEKLFF
TRBJ1-4 | TRBD1 | TRBV30 | TGTGCCTGGAGGCGACAGGGGGCGCCTGAAAAACTGTTTTTT | CAWRRQGAPEKLFF
TRBJ1-4 | . | TRBV5-1 | TGCGCCAGCAGCCCGGGACACCTTGCAACTAATGAAAAACTGTTTTTT | CASSPGHLATNEKLFF
TRBJ1-1 | . | TRBV7-9 | TGTGCCAGCAGCAAAGACTTGAGAGGCACTGAAGCTTTCTTT | CASSKDLRGTEAFF
TRBJ2-5 | . | TRBV9 | TGTGCCAGCTGCGGGGAGTTCGGTGAGACCCAGTACTTC | CASCGEFGETQYF
TRBJ2-7 | . | TRBV30 | TGTGCCTGGAGTTCCAGCTCCTACGAGCAGTACTTC | CAWSSSSYEQYF
TRBJ2-5 | . | TRBV7-2 | TGTGCCAGCAGCTTAGGGCAGCGAGAGACCCAGTACTTC | CASSLGQRETQYF